The T cell receptor (beta chain) under discussion was sequenced for a study of T cell changes during pregnancy in multiple sclerosis (dated by TCRdb to between 2018 and 2020). At the level of the whole study: In women with multiple sclerosis, the researchers looked at how the T cell repertoire shifted as pregnancy progressed.

Comments on this clone: Its antigen is currently not known. Relative to the germline gene, one junction end is altered; a read error may explain this.

Receptor libraries were prepared by the immunoSEQ multiplex PCR assay. TCRdb limited this immuneACCESS table to in-frame rearrangements with V and J called. A share of clones is missing; checked studies link under half to unresolved V genes, and the rest is unexplained. The sample has 45,000 to 55,000 clones on record, 85% to 95% of them singletons. The top ten clones comprise 0.9% to 1% of the sample. CDR1 and CDR2 (SGHTA, FQGTGA) derive from the germline V gene. The cysteine opens and the phenylalanine closes a CDR3 of 15 amino acids. Of all the DNA, just the CDR3 is kept, 45 bases in frame from base 1.

The chain was built from TRBV7-3 and TRBJ2-2; 5 matching bases give a weak D call of TRBD2. This TCR was sampled from a female donor in good health, enrolled as a control in a pregnancy study. Sequences were derived from CD4+ T cells from peripheral blood mononuclear cells, sampled in the second trimester of pregnancy. DNA sequence: TGTGCCAGCAGTTTAAGCGGAACGAACACCGGGGAGCTGTTTTTT. This gives the protein CASSLSGTNTGELFF.